This is a list of T cell receptor beta chains from one sample in a study of type 1 regulatory T cells. The antigens these receptors bind are not known. One entry per CDR3 protein, called by TCRdb with MiXCR from the reads. This table has approximately 14,000 distinct CDR3 sequences, approximately 15% appearing once. The specimen sequenced was cultured T cells, either the whole culture or a sorted T cell fraction (not recorded which). The receptors here all came from a human donor in good health. Both conserved end residues are part of each CDR3. D genes are given only for firm matches. Clone size is stated in some rows and not others, as once, few, many or a class when expanded.

TRBV29-1,TRBD1,many,TRBJ2-5,CSVDPTGSRETQYF,TGCAGCGTCGATCCGACAGGGAGTCGAGAGACCCAGTACTTC
TRBV3-1,.,medium-sized,TRBJ2-1,CASSRLSGATYDEQFF,TGTGCCAGCAGCCGCCTATCCGGGGCGACTTACGATGAGCAGTTCTTC
TRBV5-1,.,many,TRBJ1-2,CASSLASGLVYGYTF,TGCGCCAGCAGCTTGGCCTCTGGGCTGGTCTATGGCTACACCTTC
TRBV7-2,.,.,TRBJ2-7,CASSLGTVDEQYF,TGTGCCAGCAGCTTAGGTACCGTAGACGAGCAGTACTTC
TRBV7-2,.,many,TRBJ1-2,CASSPVIYGYTF,TGTGCCAGCAGCCCCGTTATATATGGCTACACCTTC
TRBV7-2,.,.,TRBJ2-7,CASNPRDGNYEQYF,TGTGCCAGCAACCCCCGAGACGGTAACTACGAGCAGTACTTC
TRBV6-5,.,many,TRBJ2-7,CASSGDRGVYYEQYF,TGTGCCAGCAGTGGGGATAGAGGAGTTTACTACGAGCAGTACTTC
TRBV27,TRBD2,many,TRBJ2-2,CASSFGLAGSGELFF,TGTGCCAGCAGTTTCGGACTAGCGGGGTCCGGGGAGCTGTTTTTT
TRBV4-3,TRBD2,many,TRBJ2-2,CASSQQPGLAVNTGELFF,TGCGCCAGCAGCCAACAACCGGGACTAGCAGTGAACACCGGGGAGCTGTTTTTT
TRBV3-1,.,.,TRBJ1-1,CASSPGGREAFF,TGTGCCAGCAGCCCCGGAGGCCGGGAAGCTTTCTTT
TRBV12-3/TRBV12-4,.,many,TRBJ2-3,CASSRAGKNHPQYF,TGTGCCAGCAGTCGGGCAGGGAAGAATCATCCGCAGTATTTT
TRBV20-1,.,few,TRBJ1-2,CSATTNYGYTF,TGCAGTGCTACGACTAACTATGGCTACACCTTC
TRBV5-1,TRBD1,.,TRBJ2-7,CASSLQGTYGEQYF,TGCGCCAGCAGCTTACAGGGGACGTACGGCGAGCAGTACTTC
TRBV6-5,.,many,TRBJ2-2,CASTGTMNTGELFF,TGTGCCAGCACTGGGACAATGAACACCGGGGAGCTGTTTTTT
TRBV25-1,.,many,TRBJ1-5,CASSPRQFNQPQHF,TGTGCCAGCAGCCCGAGGCAGTTCAATCAGCCCCAGCATTTT